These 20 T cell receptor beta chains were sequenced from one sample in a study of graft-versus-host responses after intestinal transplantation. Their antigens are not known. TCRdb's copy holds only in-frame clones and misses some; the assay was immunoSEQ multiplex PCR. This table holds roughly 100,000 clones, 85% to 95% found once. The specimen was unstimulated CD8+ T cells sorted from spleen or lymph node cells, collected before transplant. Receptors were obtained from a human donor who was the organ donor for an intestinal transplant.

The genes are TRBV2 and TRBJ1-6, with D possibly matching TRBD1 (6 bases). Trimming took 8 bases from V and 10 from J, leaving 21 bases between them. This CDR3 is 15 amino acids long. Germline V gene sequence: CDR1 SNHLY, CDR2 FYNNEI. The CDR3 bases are TGTGCCAGCGAAACAACAGGGATCATTTGGTCACCCCTCCACTTT. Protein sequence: CASETTGIIWSPLHF.

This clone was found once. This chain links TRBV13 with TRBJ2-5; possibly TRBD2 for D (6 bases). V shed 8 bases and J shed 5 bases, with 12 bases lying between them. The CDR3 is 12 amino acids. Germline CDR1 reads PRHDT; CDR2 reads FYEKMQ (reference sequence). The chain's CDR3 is CASGTGSETQYF. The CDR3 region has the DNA TGTGCCAGCGGGACTGGCAGCGAGACCCAGTACTTC.

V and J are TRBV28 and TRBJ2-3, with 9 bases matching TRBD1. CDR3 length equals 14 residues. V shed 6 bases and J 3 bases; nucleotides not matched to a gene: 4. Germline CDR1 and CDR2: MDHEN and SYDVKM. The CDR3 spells CASRRDRVTDTQYF. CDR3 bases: TGTGCCAGCAGGCGGGACAGGGTTACAGATACGCAGTATTTT.

The CDR3 loop is CASSLSLGTYEQYF. CDR3 sequence (DNA): TGTGCCAGCAGTTTGAGTTTGGGCACCTACGAGCAGTACTTC. The chain uses TRBV27 and TRBJ2-7; D is unclear. The germline V and J ends were trimmed by 3 bases and 2 bases, with 11 bases remaining between them. This CDR3 region has 14 residues. Per the germline V gene, CDR1 is MNHEY and CDR2 is SMNVEV (reference sequence).

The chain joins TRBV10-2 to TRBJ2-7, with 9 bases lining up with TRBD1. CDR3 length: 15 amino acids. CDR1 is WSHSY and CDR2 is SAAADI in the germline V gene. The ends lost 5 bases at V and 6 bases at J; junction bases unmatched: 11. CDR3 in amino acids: CASSLTGGRWSEQYF. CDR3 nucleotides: TGCGCCAGCAGTCTTACAGGGGGCCGTTGGTCCGAGCAGTACTTC.

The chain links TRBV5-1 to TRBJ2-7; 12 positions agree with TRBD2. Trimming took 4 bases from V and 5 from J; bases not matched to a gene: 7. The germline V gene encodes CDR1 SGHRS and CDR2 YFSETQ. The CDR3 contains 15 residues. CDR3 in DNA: TGCGCCAGCAGCGCCCTGACTAGCGGGAGCGACGAGCAGTACTTC. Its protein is CASSALTSGSDEQYF.

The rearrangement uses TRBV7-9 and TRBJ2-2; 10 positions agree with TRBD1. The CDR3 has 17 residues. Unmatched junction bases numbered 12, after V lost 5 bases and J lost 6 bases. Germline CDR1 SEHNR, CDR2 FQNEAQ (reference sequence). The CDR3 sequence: CASSEGQGPPWAGELFF. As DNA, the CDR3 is TGTGCCAGCAGCGAGGGACAGGGGCCCCCTTGGGCCGGGGAGCTGTTTTTT.

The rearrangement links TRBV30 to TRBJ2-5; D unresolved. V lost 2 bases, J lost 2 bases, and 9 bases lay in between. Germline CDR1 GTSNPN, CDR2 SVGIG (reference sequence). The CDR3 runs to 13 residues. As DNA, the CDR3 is TGTGCCTGGAGTCGGTCCGGGCAAGAGACCCAGTACTTC. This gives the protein CAWSRSGQETQYF.

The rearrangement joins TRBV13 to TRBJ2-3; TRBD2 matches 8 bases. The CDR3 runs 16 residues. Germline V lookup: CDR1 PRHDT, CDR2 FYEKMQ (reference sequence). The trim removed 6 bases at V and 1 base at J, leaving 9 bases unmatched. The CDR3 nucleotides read TGTGCCAGCAGGGAAAGGACTAGCCCGGGCACAGATACGCAGTATTTT. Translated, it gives CASRERTSPGTDTQYF.

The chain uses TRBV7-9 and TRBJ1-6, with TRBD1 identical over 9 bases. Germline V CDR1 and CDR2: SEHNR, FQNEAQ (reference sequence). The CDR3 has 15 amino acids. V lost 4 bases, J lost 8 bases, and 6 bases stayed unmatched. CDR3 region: CASSWDRDVDSPLHF. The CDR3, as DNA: TGTGCCAGCAGCTGGGACAGGGATGTCGATTCACCCCTCCACTTT.

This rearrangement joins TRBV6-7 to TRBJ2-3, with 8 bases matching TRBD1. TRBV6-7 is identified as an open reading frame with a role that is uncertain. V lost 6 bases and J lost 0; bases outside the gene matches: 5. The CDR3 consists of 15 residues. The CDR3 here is CASRGGQGSTDTQYF. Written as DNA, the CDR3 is TGTGCCAGCAGAGGAGGACAGGGAAGCACAGATACGCAGTATTTT.

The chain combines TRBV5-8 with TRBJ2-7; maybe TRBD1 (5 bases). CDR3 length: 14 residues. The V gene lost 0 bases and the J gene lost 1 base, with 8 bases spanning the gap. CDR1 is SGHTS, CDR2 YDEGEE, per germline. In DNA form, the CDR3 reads TGTGCCAGCAGCTTGGAGGACACGTCCTACGAGCAGTACTTC. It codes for CASSLEDTSYEQYF.

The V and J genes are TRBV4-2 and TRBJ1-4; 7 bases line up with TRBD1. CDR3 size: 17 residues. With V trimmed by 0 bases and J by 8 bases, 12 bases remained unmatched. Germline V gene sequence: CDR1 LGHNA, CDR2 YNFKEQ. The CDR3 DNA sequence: TGTGCCAGCAGCCAAGATTTGGCAGGGGGAATGAGGGAAAAACTGTTTTTT. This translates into CASSQDLAGGMREKLFF.

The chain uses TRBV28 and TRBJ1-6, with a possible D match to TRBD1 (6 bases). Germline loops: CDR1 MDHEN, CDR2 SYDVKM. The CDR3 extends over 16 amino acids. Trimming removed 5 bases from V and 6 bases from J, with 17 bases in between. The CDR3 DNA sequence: TGTGCCAGCAGTGAGGGGGAACCAGTAGTTAATTCACCCCTCCACTTT. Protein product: CASSEGEPVVNSPLHF.

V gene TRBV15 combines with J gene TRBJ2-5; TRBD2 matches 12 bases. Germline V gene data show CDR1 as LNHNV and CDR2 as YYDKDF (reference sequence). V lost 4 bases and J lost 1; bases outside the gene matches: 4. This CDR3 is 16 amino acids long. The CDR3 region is CATSKRTSGVQETQYF. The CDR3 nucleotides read TGTGCCACCAGCAAGAGGACTAGCGGGGTCCAAGAGACCCAGTACTTC.

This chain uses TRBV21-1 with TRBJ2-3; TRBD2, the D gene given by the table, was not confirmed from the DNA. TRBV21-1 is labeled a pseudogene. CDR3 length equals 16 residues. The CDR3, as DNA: TGTGCCAGCAGCAAACTGACTAGCAGTCTCTCAGATACGCAGTATTTT. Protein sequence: CASSKLTSSLSDTQYF.

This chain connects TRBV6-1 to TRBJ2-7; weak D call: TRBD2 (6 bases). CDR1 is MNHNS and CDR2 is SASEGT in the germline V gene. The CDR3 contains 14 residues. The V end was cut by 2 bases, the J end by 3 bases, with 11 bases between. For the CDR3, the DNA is TGTGCCAGCAGTGAATATGGAGGGTACTACGAGCAGTACTTC. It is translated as CASSEYGGYYEQYF.

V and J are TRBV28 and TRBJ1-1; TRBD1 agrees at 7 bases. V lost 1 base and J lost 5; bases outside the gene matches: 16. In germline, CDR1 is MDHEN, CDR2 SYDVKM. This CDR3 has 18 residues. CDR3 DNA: TGTGCCAGCAGTTTATTTGCGGGGCAGGGGGTCATAGGGACTGAAGCTTTCTTT. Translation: CASSLFAGQGVIGTEAFF.

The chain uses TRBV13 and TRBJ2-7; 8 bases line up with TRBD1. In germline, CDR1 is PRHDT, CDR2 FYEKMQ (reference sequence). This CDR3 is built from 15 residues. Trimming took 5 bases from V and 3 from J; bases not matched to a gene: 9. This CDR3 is CASSPDRASFYEQYF. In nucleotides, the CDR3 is TGTGCCAGCAGCCCGGACAGGGCATCGTTCTACGAGCAGTACTTC.

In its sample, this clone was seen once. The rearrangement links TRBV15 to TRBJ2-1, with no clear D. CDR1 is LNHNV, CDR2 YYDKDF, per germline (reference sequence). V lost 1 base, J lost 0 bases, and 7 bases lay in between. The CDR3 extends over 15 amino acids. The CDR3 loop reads CATSRGAFSYNEQFF. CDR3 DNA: TGTGCCACCAGCAGAGGAGCGTTCTCCTACAATGAGCAGTTCTTC.